The 19 T cell receptor beta chains below were found in one sample sequenced in a study of control samples from healthy donors and cancer patients. The repertoire was sequenced with immunoSEQ multiplex PCR; TCRdb's copy has only in-frame clones and lacks some. The sample includes 210,000 or so clones, around 90% of them seen just once. What was sequenced was blood. These receptors originate from a man between 25 and 39 years old in good health.

This clone was counted a single time. The chain recombines TRBV14 with TRBJ1-2; TRBD1 matches 8 bases. Germline V gene data show CDR1 as SGHDN and CDR2 as FVKESK. V lost 0 bases and J lost 6; bases outside the gene matches: 12. This CDR3 has 17 amino acids. The CDR3 nucleotides are TGTGCCAGCAGCCAAGATTTCAGGACAGGGCAGACGGATGGCTACACCTTC. The encoded protein is CASSQDFRTGQTDGYTF.

The chain is built from TRBV9 and TRBJ1-5; D unresolved. The CDR3 loop spans 14 amino acids. Germline V gene data show CDR1 as SGDLS and CDR2 as YYNGEE. V lost 0 bases to trimming and J lost 5 bases, with 9 bases between them. DNA for the CDR3: TGTGCCAGCAGCGTAGACGCAGGAGATCAGCCCCAGCATTTT. It is translated as CASSVDAGDQPQHF.

The rearrangement links TRBV4-1 to TRBJ1-1; no reliable D call. The CDR3 extends over 12 amino acids. V was shortened by 4 bases and J by 7 bases, with 10 bases between the two germline ends. Germline V gene sequence: CDR1 MGHRA, CDR2 YSYEKL. The CDR3, as DNA: TGCGCCAGCAGCCCGAATGCGGTTGAAGCTTTCTTT. Residues: CASSPNAVEAFF.

The chain joins TRBV5-1 to TRBJ1-2, with a possible D match to TRBD1 (6 bases). V lost 4 bases and J 4 bases, leaving 14 bases between the germline ends. In germline, CDR1 is SGHRS, CDR2 YFSETQ. The length of the CDR3 is 14 residues. The CDR3 loop is CASSLLEGGYGYTF. For the CDR3, the DNA is TGCGCCAGCAGCCTTCTCGAGGGGGGCTATGGCTACACCTTC.

This sequence joins TRBV3-1 (or the pseudogene TRBV3-2) and TRBJ2-3; TRBD2 matches 12 bases. Unmatched junction bases numbered 6, after V lost 4 bases and J lost 7 bases. This CDR3 spans 15 amino acids. Germline values: CDR1 LGHDT, CDR2 YNNKEL (reference sequence). The CDR3 loop reads CASSPRTSGANTQYF. The DNA of the CDR3 is TGTGCCAGCAGCCCCCGGACTAGCGGGGCAAATACGCAGTATTTT.

In this sample, this clone turned up a few times. V gene TRBV2 combines with J gene TRBJ2-4; D may be TRBD1 (5 bases). CDR3 length: 17 residues. Per germline, CDR1 SNHLY and CDR2 FYNNEI. Trimming took 2 bases from V and 0 from J, leaving 14 bases between them. CDR3 coding DNA: TGTGCCAGCAGTGAATATGGGGCAGGCCTAGCCAAAAACATTCAGTACTTC. Translating gives CASSEYGAGLAKNIQYF.

The chain couples TRBV7-9 to TRBJ2-1, with 9 bases that match TRBD1. J was trimmed by 5 bases and V by 5 bases; bases with no gene match: 7. The CDR3 sequence is 15 residues long. From germline, CDR1 is SEHNR and CDR2 FQNEAQ (reference sequence). The CDR3 DNA reads as TGTGCCAGCAGCCGACGGGACAGGGAAGACAATGAGCAGTTCTTC. Protein sequence: CASSRRDREDNEQFF.

The chain links TRBV11-2 to TRBJ2-6; D unresolved. The CDR3 is 17 residues long. V was cut by 0 bases and J by 0 bases, with 9 bases left in between. Germline CDR1 SGHAT, CDR2 FQNNGV. The CDR3: CASSLDPSSSGANVLTF. DNA for the CDR3: TGTGCCAGCAGCTTAGATCCCAGCAGCTCTGGGGCCAACGTCCTGACTTTC. The complete variable domain, with remaining parts taken from reference TRBV11-2 and TRBJ2-6, reads EAGVAQSPRYKIIEKRQSVAFWCNPISGHATLYWYQQILGQGPKLLIQFQNNGVVDDSQLPKDRFSAERLKGVDSTLKIQPAKLEDSAVYLCASSLDPSSSGANVLTFGAGSRLTVL.

This rearrangement joins TRBV5-1 to TRBJ1-6, with TRBD1 as a possible D gene (5 bases). Trimming took off 1 base at V and 10 bases at J, with 18 bases between the two ends. This CDR3 has 16 residues. Looked up from germline, CDR1 is SGHRS and CDR2 is YFSETQ. The CDR3 coding sequence is TGCGCCAGCAGCTTGTCGGGACTATCAGGGCAGTCACCCCTCCACTTT. It is translated as CASSLSGLSGQSPLHF.

The chain has TRBV11-3 and TRBJ1-1, with a weak D call TRBD1 (5 bases). This CDR3 region has 15 residues. The V and J ends lost 1 base and 1 base respectively, with 10 bases between them. Germline assignment: CDR1 SGHNT and CDR2 YENEEA. Here the CDR3 reads CASSLGREQNTEAFF. For the CDR3, the DNA is TGTGCCAGCAGCTTAGGCAGGGAGCAGAACACTGAAGCTTTCTTT.

The rearrangement joins TRBV6-5 to TRBJ1-1; D remains ambiguous. The CDR3 runs to 14 residues. V gave up 4 bases and J gave up 5 bases, with 14 bases separating them. Germline values: CDR1 MNHEY, CDR2 SVGAGI. CDR3 in amino acids: CASSSWSAGTEAFF. CDR3 nucleotides: TGTGCCAGCAGTTCATGGTCCGCGGGGACTGAAGCTTTCTTT.

This clone appeared once. The chain recombines TRBV27 with TRBJ2-2, with D possibly being TRBD2 (5 bases). CDR1 is MNHEY, CDR2 SMNVEV, per germline (reference sequence). The ends were cut back, 2 bases at V and 3 bases at J, with 19 bases in the middle. The CDR3 spans 18 residues. The DNA for the CDR3 is TGTGCCAGCAGTTTACTAGCTGTTCGGTTTTCCGACACCGGGGAGCTGTTTTTT. This translates into CASSLLAVRFSDTGELFF.

This rearrangement joins TRBV5-6 to TRBJ2-1, with 8 nucleotides matching TRBD2. The V segment lost 1 base and the J segment 8 bases; nucleotides outside the gene matches: 11. Germline V gives CDR1 SGHDT, CDR2 YYEEEE. The CDR3 sequence is 16 residues long. The CDR3 nucleotides read TGTGCCAGCAGCTTGATCGGGGGGGCCGATGGCGATGAGCAGTTCTTC. Protein product: CASSLIGGADGDEQFF.

J is TRBJ2-1 and V is TRBV18, with D unclear. Germline lookup yields CDR1 KGHSH and CDR2 LQKENI. The length of the CDR3 is 14 residues. V lost 2 bases and J lost 0, with 5 bases in between. CDR3 amino acids: CASSPDLSYNEQFF. The CDR3 nucleotides read TGTGCCAGCTCACCAGATCTCTCCTACAATGAGCAGTTCTTC.

This chain joins TRBV15 and TRBJ1-1; D not resolved. The ends were cut back, 5 bases at V and 1 base at J, with 8 bases in the middle. This CDR3 is 13 amino acids long. Germline loops: CDR1 LNHNV, CDR2 YYDKDF (reference sequence). CDR3 nucleotides: TGTGCCACCAGCGGCGAGCCGAACACTGAAGCTTTCTTT. It encodes CATSGEPNTEAFF.

This rearrangement joins TRBV6-1 to TRBJ1-3, with no clear D. Germline values: CDR1 MNHNS, CDR2 SASEGT. V was clipped by 4 bases and J by 5 bases, with 18 bases between them. This CDR3 comprises 16 residues. CDR3 sequence reads: CASSALEWGSRNTIYF. The CDR3 region has the DNA TGTGCCAGCAGTGCCCTCGAGTGGGGAAGCAGAAACACCATATATTTT.

V is TRBV5-5 and J is TRBJ2-7; TRBD2 matches at 12 bases. The CDR3 totals 16 residues. Losses at the gene ends were 0 bases for V and 2 bases for J; bases not matched to a gene: 3. The germline V gene encodes CDR1 SGHKS and CDR2 YYEKEE (reference sequence). The CDR3 DNA follows: TGTGCCAGCAGCTTGGGACTAGCGGGGGCCACCTACGAGCAGTACTTC. Its translation: CASSLGLAGATYEQYF.

The V and J genes are TRBV29-1 and TRBJ2-1; no firm D call. Trimming left V 3 bases short and J 0 bases short, with 9 bases between. Germline V gene data show CDR1 as SQVTM and CDR2 as ANQGSEA. CDR3 length equals 14 residues. CDR3 DNA sequence: TGCAGCGTTGACAGTCGGAGCTCCTACAATGAGCAGTTCTTC. It yields the protein CSVDSRSSYNEQFF.

The chain joins TRBV30 to TRBJ1-1, with a weak D call TRBD1 (5 bases). This CDR3 has 14 residues. The V end lost 2 bases, the J end lost 0 bases, and 10 bases lay between the germline ends. In germline, CDR1 is GTSNPN, CDR2 SVGIG (reference sequence). CDR3 loop: CAWSPGTVNTEAFF. CDR3 DNA sequence: TGTGCCTGGAGTCCCGGGACGGTGAACACTGAAGCTTTCTTT. Full variable domain (rest looked up from reference TRBV30 and TRBJ1-1): SQTIHQWPATLVQPVGSPLSLECTVEGTSNPNLYWYRQAAGRGLQLLFYSVGIGQISSEVPQNLSASRPQDRQFILSSKKLLLSDSGFYLCAWSPGTVNTEAFFGQGTRLTVV.